This T cell receptor beta chain appears in the sequencing data of a study of blood T cells in healthy people across ages. Healthy individuals of Caucasian origin from Russia, aged about 6 to 95, served as donors. The CDR3 covers 16 residues. V lost 2 bases to trimming and J lost 1 base, with 15 bases between them. The germline V gene has CDR1 MNHEY and CDR2 SVGEGT. With a J-beta primer mix and a sample-barcoded 5' primer, a second PCR ran about 7 to 12 cycles. TCRdb re-analysed the 5' RACE reads in MiXCR, keeping a single row per CDR3 protein. The table records about 1.1 million distinct CDR3 sequences, roughly two fifths of them present only once.

Input material: blood. The rearrangement links TRBV6-2 or TRBV6-3 to TRBJ2-7; the D call may be TRBD1 or TRBD2 (6 bases each). The clonotype originates from a man between 18 and 35 years old in good health. The CDR3 here is CASSYRRGARSYEQYF. In DNA, the CDR3 is TGTGCCAGCAGTTACCGGAGGGGGGCAAGGTCCTACGAGCAGTACTTC.